The entry below gives a single T cell receptor beta chain sequence along with its context. This record belongs to a study of T cell responses to AZD1222 COVID-19 vaccine. The data were produced by immunoSEQ multiplex PCR, yet TCRdb's version contains in-frame clones alone and is incomplete. Here the sample spans about 120,000 clones, around 93% being singletons. CDR1 and CDR2 from the germline V gene are SEHNR and FQNEAQ (reference sequence). V lost 1 base and J 8 bases, leaving 11 bases between the germline ends. This CDR3 has 13 residues. This specimen was peripheral blood, taken 28 days after the second AZD1222 dose. This clonotype was obtained from an adult who received the AZD1222 COVID-19 vaccine. The chain employs TRBV7-9 and TRBJ1-2, with a tentative D call TRBD1 (6 bases). The CDR3 sequence: CASSLGQGQGYTF. The CDR3, as DNA: TGTGCCAGCAGCTTAGGTCAGGGGCAGGGCTACACCTTC.